This T cell receptor (beta chain) was documented in a study of blood T cell repertoires in COVID-19. Turning to the study itself: COVID-19 samples collected from the United States, Italy and Spain covered acute and convalescent phases.

Germline loops: CDR1 MNHEY, CDR2 SVGEGT. This CDR3 comprises 15 residues. V trimming: 2 bases; J trimming: 7 bases; junction bases outside the gene matches: 3. Profiling relied on immunoSEQ multiplex PCR, and the TCRdb table lists in-frame clones only, not all of them. This table holds about 130,000 clones, 85% to 90% found once. The sample taken for sequencing was peripheral blood. The clonotype was recovered from a woman older than 75 with COVID-19, enrolled during active disease. The J gene is TRBJ2-4, the V gene TRBV6-2 or TRBV6-3; 12 bases line up with TRBD2. The CDR3 sequence is CASSYPGTSGNIQYF. The CDR3 DNA reads as TGTGCCAGCAGTTACCCAGGGACTAGCGGGAACATTCAGTACTTC.